The clone carrying this T cell receptor (beta chain) has a single count. The data originate from a study of CD8+CD57+ T cells in acquired aplastic anemia. Profiling that covered TCR beta VDJ and CDR3 relied on genomic DNA as its template. TCRdb redid the calling of the reads with MiXCR, one entry per CDR3 protein. The sample records a few hundred thousand distinct CDR3 sequences, over 55% being singletons. The source material was sorted CD4+, CD8+, or CD8+CD57+ T cells (not recorded which) from PBMCs. The receptor was derived from a human donor in good health.

In DNA, the CDR3 is TGTGCCAGCAGCCCCTGGACAGTTAGCTCCTACGAGCAGTACTTC. It translates to CASSPWTVSSYEQYF. The V call is TRBV7-3, the J call TRBJ2-7; D is possibly TRBD1 (6 bases). Trimming took off 5 bases at V and 0 bases at J, with 14 bases between the two ends. Germline-derived CDR1 and CDR2 are SGHTA and FQGTGA. The CDR3 totals 15 residues.